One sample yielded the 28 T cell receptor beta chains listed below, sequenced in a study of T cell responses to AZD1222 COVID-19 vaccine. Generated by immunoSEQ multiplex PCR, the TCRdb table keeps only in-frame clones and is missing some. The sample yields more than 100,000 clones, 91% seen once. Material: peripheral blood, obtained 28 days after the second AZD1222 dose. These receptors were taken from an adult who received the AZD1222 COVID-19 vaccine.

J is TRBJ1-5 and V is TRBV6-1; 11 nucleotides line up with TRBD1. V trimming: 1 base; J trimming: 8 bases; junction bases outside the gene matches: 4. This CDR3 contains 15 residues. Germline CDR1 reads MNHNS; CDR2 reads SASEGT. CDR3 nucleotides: TGTGCCAGCAGTGAAGGGACAGGGGGCAGGGAGCCCCAGCATTTT. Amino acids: CASSEGTGGREPQHF.

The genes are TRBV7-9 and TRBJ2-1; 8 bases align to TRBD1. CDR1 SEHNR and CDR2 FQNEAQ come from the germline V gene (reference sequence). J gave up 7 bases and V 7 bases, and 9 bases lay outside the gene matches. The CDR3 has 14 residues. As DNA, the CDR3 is TGTGCCAGCACCGACAGGGGTCCTGGGAATGAGCAGTTCTTC. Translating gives CASTDRGPGNEQFF.

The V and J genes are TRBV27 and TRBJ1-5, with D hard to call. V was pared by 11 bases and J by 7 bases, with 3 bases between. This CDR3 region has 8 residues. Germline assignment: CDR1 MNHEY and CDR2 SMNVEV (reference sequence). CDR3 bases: TGTGCCTGGCAGCCCCAGCATTTT. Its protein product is CAWQPQHF.

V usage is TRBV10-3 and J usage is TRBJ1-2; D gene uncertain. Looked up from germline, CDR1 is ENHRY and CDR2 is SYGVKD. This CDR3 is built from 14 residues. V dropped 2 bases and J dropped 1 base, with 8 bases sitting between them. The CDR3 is CAISEGGINYGYTF. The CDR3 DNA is TGTGCCATCAGTGAGGGAGGGATTAACTATGGCTACACCTTC.

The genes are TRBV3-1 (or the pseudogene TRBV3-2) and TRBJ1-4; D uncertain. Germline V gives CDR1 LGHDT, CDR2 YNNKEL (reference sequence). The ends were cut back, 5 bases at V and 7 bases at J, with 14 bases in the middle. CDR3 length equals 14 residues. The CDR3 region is CASSSRAMVEKLFF. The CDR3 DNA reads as TGTGCCAGCAGCTCCCGGGCCATGGTTGAAAAACTGTTTTTT.

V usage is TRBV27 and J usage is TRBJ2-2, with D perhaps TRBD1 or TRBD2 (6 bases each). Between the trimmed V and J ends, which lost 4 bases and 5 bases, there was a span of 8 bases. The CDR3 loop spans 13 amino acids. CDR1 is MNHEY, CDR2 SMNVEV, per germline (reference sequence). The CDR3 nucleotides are TGTGCCAGCAGTTCGGGGGCGACCGGGGAGCTGTTTTTT. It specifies CASSSGATGELFF.

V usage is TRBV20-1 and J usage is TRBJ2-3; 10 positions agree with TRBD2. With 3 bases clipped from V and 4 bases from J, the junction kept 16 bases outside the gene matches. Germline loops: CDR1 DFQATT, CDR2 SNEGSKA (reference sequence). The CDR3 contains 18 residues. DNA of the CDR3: TGCAGTGCTAGTGGAGGAGCGGGGGGGGCCGACCTCGCAGATACGCAGTATTTT. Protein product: CSASGGAGGADLADTQYF.

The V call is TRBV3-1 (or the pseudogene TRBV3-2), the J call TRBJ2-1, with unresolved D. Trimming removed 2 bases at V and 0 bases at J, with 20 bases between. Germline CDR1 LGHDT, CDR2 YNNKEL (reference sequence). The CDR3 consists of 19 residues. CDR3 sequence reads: CASSQPHGNGTFSYNEQFF. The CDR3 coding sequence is TGTGCCAGCAGCCAACCCCATGGGAACGGTACCTTCTCCTACAATGAGCAGTTCTTC.

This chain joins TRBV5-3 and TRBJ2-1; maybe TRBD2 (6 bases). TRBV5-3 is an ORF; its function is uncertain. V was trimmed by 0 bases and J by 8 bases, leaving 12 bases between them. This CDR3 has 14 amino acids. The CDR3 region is CARSLVAGGHEQFF. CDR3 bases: TGTGCCAGAAGCTTGGTAGCCGGAGGGCATGAGCAGTTCTTC.

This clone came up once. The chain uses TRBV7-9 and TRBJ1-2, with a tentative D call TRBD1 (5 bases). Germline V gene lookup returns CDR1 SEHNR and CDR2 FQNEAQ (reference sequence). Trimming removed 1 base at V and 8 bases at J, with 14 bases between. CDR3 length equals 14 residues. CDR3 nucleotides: TGTGCCAGCAGCTTAGATGGGACCATAACGGGCTACACCTTC. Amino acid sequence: CASSLDGTITGYTF.

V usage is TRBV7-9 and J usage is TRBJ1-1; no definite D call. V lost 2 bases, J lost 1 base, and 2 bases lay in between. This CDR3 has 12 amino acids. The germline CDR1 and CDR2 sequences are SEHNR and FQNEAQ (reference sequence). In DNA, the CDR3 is TGTGCCAGCAGCTTACAGAACACTGAAGCTTTCTTT. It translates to CASSLQNTEAFF.

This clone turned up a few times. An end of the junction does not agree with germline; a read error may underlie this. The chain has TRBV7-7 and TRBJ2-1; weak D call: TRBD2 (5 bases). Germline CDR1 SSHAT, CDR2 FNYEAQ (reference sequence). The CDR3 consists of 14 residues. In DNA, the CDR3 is TGTGCTAGCAGCTTAGAGGTAGCGTCAAATGAGCAGTTCTTC. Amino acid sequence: CASSLEVASNEQFF.

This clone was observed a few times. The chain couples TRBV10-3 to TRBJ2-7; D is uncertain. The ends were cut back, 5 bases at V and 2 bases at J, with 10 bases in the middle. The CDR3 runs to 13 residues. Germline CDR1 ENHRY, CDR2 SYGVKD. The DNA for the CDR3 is TGTGCCATCAGTAGAGGCGTGGCCTACGAGCAGTACGTC. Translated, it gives CAISRGVAYEQYV.

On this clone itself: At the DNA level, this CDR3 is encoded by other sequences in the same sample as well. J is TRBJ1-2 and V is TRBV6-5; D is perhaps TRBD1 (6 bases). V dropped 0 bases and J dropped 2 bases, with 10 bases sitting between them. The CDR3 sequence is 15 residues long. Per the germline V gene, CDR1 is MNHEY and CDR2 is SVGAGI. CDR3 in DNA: TGTGCCAGCAGTTACTCGTCACAGGGCAACTATGGCTACACCTTC. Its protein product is CASSYSSQGNYGYTF.

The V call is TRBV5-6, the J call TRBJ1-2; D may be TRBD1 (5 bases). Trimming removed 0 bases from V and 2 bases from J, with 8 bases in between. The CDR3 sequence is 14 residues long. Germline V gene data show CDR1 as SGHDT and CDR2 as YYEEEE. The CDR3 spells CASSLAPGNYGYTF. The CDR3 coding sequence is TGTGCCAGCAGCTTGGCCCCAGGGAACTATGGCTACACCTTC.

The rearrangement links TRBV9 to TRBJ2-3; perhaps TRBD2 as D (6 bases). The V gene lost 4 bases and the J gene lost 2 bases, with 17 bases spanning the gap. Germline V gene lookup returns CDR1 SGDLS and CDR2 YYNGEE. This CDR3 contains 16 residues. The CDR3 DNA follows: TGTGCCAGCAGCCTTGGCCGGGACTTGTCCACAGATACGCAGTATTTT. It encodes CASSLGRDLSTDTQYF.

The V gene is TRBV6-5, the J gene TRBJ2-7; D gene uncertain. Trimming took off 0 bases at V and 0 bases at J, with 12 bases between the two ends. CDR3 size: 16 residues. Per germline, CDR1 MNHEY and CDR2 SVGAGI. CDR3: CASSYSYTRSSYEQYF. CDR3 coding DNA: TGTGCCAGCAGTTACTCGTACACACGAAGCTCCTACGAGCAGTACTTC.

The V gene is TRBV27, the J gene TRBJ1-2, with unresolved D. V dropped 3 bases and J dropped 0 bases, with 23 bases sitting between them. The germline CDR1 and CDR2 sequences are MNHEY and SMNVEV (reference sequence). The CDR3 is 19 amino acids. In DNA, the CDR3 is TGTGCCAGCAGTTTTATACCGCCCAGGATGGACGAGTCTAACTATGGCTACACCTTC. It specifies CASSFIPPRMDESNYGYTF.

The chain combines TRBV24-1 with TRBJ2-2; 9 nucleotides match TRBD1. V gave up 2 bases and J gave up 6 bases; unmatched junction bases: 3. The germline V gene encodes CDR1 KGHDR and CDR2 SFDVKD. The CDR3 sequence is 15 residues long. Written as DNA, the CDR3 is TGTGCCACCAGTGATTCCGGGACAGGGTCCGGGGAGCTGTTTTTT. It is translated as CATSDSGTGSGELFF.

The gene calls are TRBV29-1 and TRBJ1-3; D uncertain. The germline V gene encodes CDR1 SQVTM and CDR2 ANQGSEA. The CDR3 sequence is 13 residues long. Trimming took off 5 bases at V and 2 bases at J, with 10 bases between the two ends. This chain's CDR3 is CSVRLPAGNTIYF. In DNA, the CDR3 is TGCAGCGTTCGATTACCAGCTGGAAACACCATATATTTT.

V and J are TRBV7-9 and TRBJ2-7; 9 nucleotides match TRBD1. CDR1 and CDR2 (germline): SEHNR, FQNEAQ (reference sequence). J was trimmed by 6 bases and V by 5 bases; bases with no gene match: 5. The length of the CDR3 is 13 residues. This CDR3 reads CASSGDREREQYF. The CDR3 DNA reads TGTGCCAGCAGCGGGGACAGGGAGCGCGAGCAGTACTTC.

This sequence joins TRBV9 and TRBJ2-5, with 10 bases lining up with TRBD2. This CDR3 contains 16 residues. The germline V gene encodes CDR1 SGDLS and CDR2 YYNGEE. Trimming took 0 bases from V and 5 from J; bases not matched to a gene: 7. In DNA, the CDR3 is TGTGCCAGCAGCGTAGGGGCTAGCGGGAGACGCGAGACCCAGTACTTC. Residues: CASSVGASGRRETQYF.

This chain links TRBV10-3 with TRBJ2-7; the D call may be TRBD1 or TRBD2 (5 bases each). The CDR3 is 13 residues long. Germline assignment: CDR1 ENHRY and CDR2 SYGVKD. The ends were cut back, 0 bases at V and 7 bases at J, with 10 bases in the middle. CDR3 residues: CAISESWGREQYV. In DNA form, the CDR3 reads TGTGCCATCAGTGAGTCGTGGGGGAGAGAGCAGTACGTC.

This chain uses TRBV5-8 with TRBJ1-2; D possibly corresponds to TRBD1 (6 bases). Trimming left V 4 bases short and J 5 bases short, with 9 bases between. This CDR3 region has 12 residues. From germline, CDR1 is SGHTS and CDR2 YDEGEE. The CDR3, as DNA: TGTGCCAGCAGCACAAGGGGGTATGGCTACACCTTC. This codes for CASSTRGYGYTF.

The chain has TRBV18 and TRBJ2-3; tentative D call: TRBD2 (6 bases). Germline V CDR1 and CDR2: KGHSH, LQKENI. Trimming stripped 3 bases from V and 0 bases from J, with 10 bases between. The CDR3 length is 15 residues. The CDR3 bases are TGTGCCAGCTCACCGGACTATATGAGCACAGATACGCAGTATTTT. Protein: CASSPDYMSTDTQYF.

The CDR3 DNA reads as TGTGCCAGCAGGGGAATCAGGGGTCTCAATGAGCAGTTCTTC. Translating gives CASRGIRGLNEQFF. The gene calls are TRBV3-1 (or the pseudogene TRBV3-2) and TRBJ2-1; D might be TRBD1 (6 bases). Germline V gene lookup returns CDR1 LGHDT and CDR2 YNNKEL (reference sequence). V lost 6 bases to trimming and J lost 6 bases, with 15 bases between them. The CDR3 extends over 14 amino acids.

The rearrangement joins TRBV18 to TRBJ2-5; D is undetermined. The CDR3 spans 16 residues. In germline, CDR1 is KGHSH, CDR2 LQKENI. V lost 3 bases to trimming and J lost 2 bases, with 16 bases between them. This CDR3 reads CASSPLAVTSQETQYF. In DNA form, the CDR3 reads TGTGCCAGCTCACCCCTGGCCGTCACCTCACAAGAGACCCAGTACTTC.

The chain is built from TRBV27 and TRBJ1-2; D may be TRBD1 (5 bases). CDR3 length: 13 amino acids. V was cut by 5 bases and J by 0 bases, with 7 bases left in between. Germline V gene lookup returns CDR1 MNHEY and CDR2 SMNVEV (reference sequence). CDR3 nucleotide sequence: TGTGCCAGCAGTCGGGACTCTAACTATGGCTACACCTTC. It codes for CASSRDSNYGYTF.